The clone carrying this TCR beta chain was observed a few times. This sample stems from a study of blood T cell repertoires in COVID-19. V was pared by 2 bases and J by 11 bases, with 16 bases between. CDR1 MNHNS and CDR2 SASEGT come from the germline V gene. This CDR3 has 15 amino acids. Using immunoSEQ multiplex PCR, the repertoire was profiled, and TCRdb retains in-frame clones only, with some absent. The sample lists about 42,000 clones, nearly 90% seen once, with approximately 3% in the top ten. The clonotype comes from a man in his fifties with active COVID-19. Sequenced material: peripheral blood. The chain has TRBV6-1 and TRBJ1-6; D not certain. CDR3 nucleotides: TGTGCCAGCAGTGAAAGGTCTGAGGGAGGGACACCCCTCCACTTT. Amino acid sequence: CASSERSEGGTPLHF.